This TCR beta chain was identified during a study of read filtering for tumor transcriptome and immune sequencing. In this sample, this clonotype turned up a few times. Its antigen remains unidentified. Study-wide results and caveats: IR-seq and RNA-seq agreed better without single-read clonotypes. Single-read clonotypes: about 81.9% of IR-seq clonotypes (roughly 3.5% of reads), about 75% of RNA-seq clonotypes (nearly 45% of reads). RNA-seq captured clonotypes less deeply and reliably than IR-seq.

From approximately 430 ng of RNA, a library with molecular barcoded alpha/delta and beta/gamma adaptors was made. TCRdb ran MiXCR on the reads and lists one entry per CDR3 protein. Among 100,000 to 150,000 distinct CDR3 sequences, roughly 13% were seen once, and the ten largest hold about 10%. The TCR comes from a donor at least 40 years old with multiple myeloma. Sequenced: a population of CD138-negative cells sorted from bone marrow.

DNA for the CDR3: TGTGCCAGCAGTTTACTTCGGGCAGGGGGCCTAGGGGGCAATCAGCCCCAGCATTTT. This encodes CASSLLRAGGLGGNQPQHF. V and J are TRBV12-3 or TRBV12-4 and TRBJ1-5, with 8 nucleotides matching TRBD1. V shed 2 bases and J 2 bases; nucleotides not matched to a gene: 14. This CDR3 has 19 amino acids.